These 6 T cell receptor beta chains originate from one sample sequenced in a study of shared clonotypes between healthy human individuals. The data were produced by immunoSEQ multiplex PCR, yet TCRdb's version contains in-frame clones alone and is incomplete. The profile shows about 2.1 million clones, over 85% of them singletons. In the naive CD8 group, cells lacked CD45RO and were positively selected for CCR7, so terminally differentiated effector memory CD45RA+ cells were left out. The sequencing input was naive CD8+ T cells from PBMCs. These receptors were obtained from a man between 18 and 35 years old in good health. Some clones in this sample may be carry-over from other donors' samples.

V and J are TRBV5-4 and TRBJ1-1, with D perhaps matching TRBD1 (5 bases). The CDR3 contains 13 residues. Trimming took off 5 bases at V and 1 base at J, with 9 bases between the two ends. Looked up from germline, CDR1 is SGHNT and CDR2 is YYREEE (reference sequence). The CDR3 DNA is TGTGCCAGCAGGATGGGACGGAACACTGAAGCTTTCTTT. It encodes CASRMGRNTEAFF.

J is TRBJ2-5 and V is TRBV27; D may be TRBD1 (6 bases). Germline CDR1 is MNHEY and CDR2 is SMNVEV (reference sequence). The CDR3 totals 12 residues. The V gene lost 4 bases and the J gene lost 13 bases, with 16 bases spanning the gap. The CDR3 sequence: CASSWRPGHLYF. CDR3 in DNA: TGTGCCAGCAGTTGGCGTCCGGGACACCTGTACTTC.

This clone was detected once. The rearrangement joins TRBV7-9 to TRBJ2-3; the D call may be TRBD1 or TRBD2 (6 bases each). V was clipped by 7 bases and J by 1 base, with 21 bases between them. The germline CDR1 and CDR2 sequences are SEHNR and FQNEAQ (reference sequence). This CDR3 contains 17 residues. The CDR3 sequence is CASIQGGQGTRTDTQYF. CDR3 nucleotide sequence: TGTGCCAGCATACAGGGAGGTCAGGGCACACGCACAGATACGCAGTATTTT.

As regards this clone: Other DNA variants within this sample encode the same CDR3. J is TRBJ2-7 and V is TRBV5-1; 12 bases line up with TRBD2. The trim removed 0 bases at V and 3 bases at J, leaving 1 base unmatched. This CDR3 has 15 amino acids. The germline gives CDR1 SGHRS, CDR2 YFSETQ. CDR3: CASSLGLAGDYEQYF. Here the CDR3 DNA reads TGCGCCAGCAGCTTGGGACTAGCGGGAGACTACGAGCAGTACTTC.

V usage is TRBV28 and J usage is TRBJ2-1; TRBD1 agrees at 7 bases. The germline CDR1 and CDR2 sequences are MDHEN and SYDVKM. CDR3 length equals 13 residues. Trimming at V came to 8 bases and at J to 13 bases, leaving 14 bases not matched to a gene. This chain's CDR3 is CASCDREWGEQFF. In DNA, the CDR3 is TGTGCCAGCTGCGACAGGGAATGGGGTGAACAGTTCTTC.

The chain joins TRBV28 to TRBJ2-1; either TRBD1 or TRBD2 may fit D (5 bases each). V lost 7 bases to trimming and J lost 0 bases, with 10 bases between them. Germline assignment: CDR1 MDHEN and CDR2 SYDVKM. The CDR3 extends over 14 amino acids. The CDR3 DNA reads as TGTGCCAGCATGGGGGTCAGCTCCTACAATGAGCAGTTCTTC. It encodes CASMGVSSYNEQFF.